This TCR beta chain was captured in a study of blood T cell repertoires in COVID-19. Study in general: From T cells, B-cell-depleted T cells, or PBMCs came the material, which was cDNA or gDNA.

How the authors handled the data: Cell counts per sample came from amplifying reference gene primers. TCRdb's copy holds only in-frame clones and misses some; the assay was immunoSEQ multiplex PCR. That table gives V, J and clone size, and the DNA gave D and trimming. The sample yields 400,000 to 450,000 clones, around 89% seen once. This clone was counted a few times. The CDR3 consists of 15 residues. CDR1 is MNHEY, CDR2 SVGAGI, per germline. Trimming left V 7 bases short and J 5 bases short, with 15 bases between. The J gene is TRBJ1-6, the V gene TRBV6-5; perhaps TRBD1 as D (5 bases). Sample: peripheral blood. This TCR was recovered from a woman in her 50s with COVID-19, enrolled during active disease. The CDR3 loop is CASTDAGIHNSPLHF. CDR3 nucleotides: TGTGCCAGCACCGACGCAGGGATCCATAATTCACCCCTCCACTTT.